This T cell receptor (beta chain) is drawn from a study of T cell changes during pregnancy in multiple sclerosis. Clones were sequenced by immunoSEQ multiplex PCR, and TCRdb holds only the in-frame ones, with some missing. Here the sample spans roughly 87,000 clones, 85% to 95% being singletons. V was shortened by 4 bases and J by 6 bases, with 7 bases between the two germline ends. This CDR3 contains 11 residues. CDR1 MNHNY and CDR2 SVGAGI come from the germline V gene (reference sequence). Source: peripheral blood, taken in the third trimester of pregnancy. V is TRBV6-6 and J is TRBJ2-7; no definite D call. The clonotype originates from a female donor in good health, enrolled as a control in a pregnancy study. CDR3 region: CASSSPGEQYF. The CDR3 DNA follows: TGTGCCAGCAGTTCTCCGGGCGAGCAGTACTTC.